These T cell receptor beta chains were read from a single sample in a study of PD-1 blockade in classical Hodgkin lymphoma. Only in-frame clones appear in the TCRdb table, and some are missing; sequencing was by immunoSEQ multiplex PCR. In the table there are roughly 81,000 clones, around 90% of which are singletons. The sample in question was peripheral blood mononuclear cells (PBMCs), obtained before the second cycle of nivolumab. Receptors were obtained from a human donor with classical Hodgkin lymphoma. The CDR3 runs from the conserved cysteine through the conserved F or W. D genes are given only for firm matches. Clone size is shown for a subset of rows, as once, few, many or a class of expanded clone.

CASSYGRGGNTIYF,TGTGCCAGCAGTTATGGTCGGGGGGGAAACACCATATATTTT,-,TRBV6-5,TRBJ1-3,few
CASTSFWLAGPRNEQFF,TGTGCCAGCACGTCGTTCTGGCTAGCGGGACCGAGGAATGAGCAGTTCTTC,TRBD2,TRBV13,TRBJ2-1,-
CASSKGARMNTEAFF,TGTGCCAGCAGCAAAGGGGCACGCATGAACACTGAAGCTTTCTTT,-,TRBV21-1,TRBJ1-1,-
CASSEIPGLAGGRLSYEQHF,TGTGCCAGCAGTGAGATCCCGGGACTAGCGGGAGGGCGCCTCTCCTACGAGCAGCACTTC,TRBD2,TRBV6-1,TRBJ2-7,-
CASSPIQRSDYGYTF,TGTGCCAGCTCACCCATACAGCGGAGCGACTATGGCTACACCTTC,-,TRBV18,TRBJ1-2,once
CASSGPQLLYGYTF,TGTGCCAGTAGTGGGCCGCAACTCCTCTATGGCTACACCTTC,-,TRBV19,TRBJ1-2,-
CSVDGGSEKLFF,TGCAGCGTTGATGGAGGTAGCGAAAAACTGTTTTTT,-,TRBV29-1,TRBJ1-4,-
CAWGGRRGTEAFF,TGTGCCTGGGGCGGACGGCGGGGGACTGAAGCTTTCTTT,-,TRBV30,TRBJ1-1,-
CASSQQGGSSGNTIYF,TGCGCCAGCAGCCAACAGGGAGGGAGCTCTGGAAACACCATATATTTT,-,TRBV4-1,TRBJ1-3,-
CASSKPSTDGHRSYEQYF,TGTGCCAGCAGCAAACCGTCCACCGATGGACACCGCTCCTACGAGCAGTACTTC,-,TRBV27,TRBJ2-7,-
CASSSPRLAGDGDTQYF,TGTGCCAGCAGCTCACCCAGACTAGCGGGAGATGGGGATACGCAGTATTTT,TRBD2,TRBV7-3,TRBJ2-3,-
CASSLVLGQGSYEQYF,TGTGCCAGCAGTCTAGTCCTGGGACAGGGCTCCTACGAGCAGTACTTC,TRBD1,TRBV28,TRBJ2-7,-
CASSTSRTVYLTQYF,TGTGCCAGCAGCACCTCCAGGACGGTCTACTTGACCCAGTACTTC,-,TRBV6-5,TRBJ2-5,-
CASSFRSGRHPGEQYF,TGTGCCAGCAGTTTCCGTAGCGGGAGACACCCGGGGGAGCAGTACTTC,TRBD2,TRBV27,TRBJ2-7,-
CASSLVTGGPAEQYF,TGCGCCAGCAGCTTGGTTACGGGAGGGCCCGCCGAGCAGTACTTC,TRBD2,TRBV5-1,TRBJ2-7,-
CASSLVDFGGYTF,TGTGCCAGCAGCTTGGTTGACTTTGGTGGCTACACCTTC,-,TRBV5-5,TRBJ1-2,-
CASSLHGQGPTGYTF,TGTGCCAGCAGCTTGCATGGGCAGGGGCCGACGGGCTACACCTTC,-,TRBV5-8,TRBJ1-2,few
CASGSNYRTEAFF,TGTGCCAGCGGCTCGAACTATAGGACAGAAGCTTTCTTT,-,TRBV21-1,TRBJ1-1,-
CTSRHDSTRYNEQFF,TGCACCAGCAGGCACGACTCTACGCGGTACAATGAGCAGTTCTTC,-,TRBV1,TRBJ2-1,-